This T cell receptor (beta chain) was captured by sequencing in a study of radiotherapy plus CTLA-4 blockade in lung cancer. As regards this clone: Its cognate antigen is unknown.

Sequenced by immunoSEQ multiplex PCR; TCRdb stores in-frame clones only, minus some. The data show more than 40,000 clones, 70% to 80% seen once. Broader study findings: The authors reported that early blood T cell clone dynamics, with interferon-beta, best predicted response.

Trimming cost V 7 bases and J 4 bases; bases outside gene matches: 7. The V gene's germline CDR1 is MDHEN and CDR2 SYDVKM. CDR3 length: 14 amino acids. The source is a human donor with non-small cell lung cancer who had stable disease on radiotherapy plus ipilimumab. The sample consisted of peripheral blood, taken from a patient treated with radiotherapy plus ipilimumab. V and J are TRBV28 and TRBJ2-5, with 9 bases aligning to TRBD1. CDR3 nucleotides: TGTGCCAGCACATGGTTGGACAGGGGAGAGACCCAGTACTTC. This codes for CASTWLDRGETQYF. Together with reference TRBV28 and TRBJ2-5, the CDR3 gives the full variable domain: DVKVTQSSRYLVKRTGEKVFLECVQDMDHENMFWYRQDPGLGLRLIYFSYDVKMKEKGDIPEGYSVSREKKERFSLILESASTNQTSMYLCASTWLDRGETQYFGPGTRLLVL.